Listed here is a single T cell receptor beta chain. This clonotype has ten or more counts. What antigen it recognizes has not been identified. No quality values exist for individual bases; no much larger clone is one base distant. The CDR3 holds 16 amino acids from the cysteine to the phenylalanine. Kept here is only the CDR3 DNA, which spans 48 bases and is read in frame from base 1. Cut back by 0 bases and 2 bases, the V and J ends lie 13 bases apart. Sequences SGHRS (CDR1) and YFSETQ (CDR2) are obtained from the germline V gene. The sample originates from a study of response to subunit inactivated influenza vaccine (dated 2018 in TCRdb). In terms of the full investigation: The study used deep quantitative T cell receptor repertoire profiling to track responses to a trivalent subunit inactivated influenza vaccine. What the work shows at the level of the full study, not this receptor alone: According to the authors, only a limited number of new T cells may be recruited by each seasonal influenza vaccination.

Receptor libraries were prepared by RT-PCR. This sample was sequenced with an Illumina HiSeq 2500. TCRdb reworked the public reads: Q25 trimming with fastp, MiXCR clone assembly, productive beta chains retained. Every entry covers one CDR3 protein and lists the most common genes and DNA from its rows. In this sample the table shows 500,000 to 550,000 distinct CDR3 sequences, approximately 6.9% of which occur a single time. The ten top clones hold roughly 14% of the sample. The V and J segments used are TRBV5-1 and TRBJ2-3, with the D gene call left open. The source was PBMCs from blood, collected about 23 months after vaccination. This clonotype was sampled from a man aged 45 to 70 who received an inactivated influenza vaccine. Donor details come from another sample of the same person, matched by shared clones. The CDR3 sequence is CASSLGGSPHTDTQYF. Here is the DNA: TGCGCCAGCAGCTTGGGCGGATCCCCACACACAGATACGCAGTATTTT.